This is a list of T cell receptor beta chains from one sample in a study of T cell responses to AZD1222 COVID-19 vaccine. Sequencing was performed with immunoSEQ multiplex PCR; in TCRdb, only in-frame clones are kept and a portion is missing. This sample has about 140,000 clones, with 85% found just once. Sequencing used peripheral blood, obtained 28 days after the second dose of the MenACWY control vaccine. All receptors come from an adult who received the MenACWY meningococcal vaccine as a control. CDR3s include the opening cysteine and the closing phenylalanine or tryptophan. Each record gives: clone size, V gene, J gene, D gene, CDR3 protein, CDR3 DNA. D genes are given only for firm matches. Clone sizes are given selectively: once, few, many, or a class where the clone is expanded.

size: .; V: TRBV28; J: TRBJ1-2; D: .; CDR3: CASRFDRKYGYTF; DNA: TGTGCCAGCAGATTCGACAGGAAGTATGGCTACACCTTC
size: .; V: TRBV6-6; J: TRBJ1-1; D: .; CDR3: CASSYQSGMNTEAFF; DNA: TGTGCCAGCAGTTACCAATCAGGGATGAACACTGAAGCTTTCTTT
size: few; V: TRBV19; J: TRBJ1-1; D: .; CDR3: CASSLIDRDTEAFF; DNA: TGTGCCAGTAGTCTCATTGACAGAGACACTGAAGCTTTCTTT
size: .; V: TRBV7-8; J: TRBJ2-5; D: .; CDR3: CASSRGQETQYF; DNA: TGTGCCAGCAGCAGGGGCCAAGAGACCCAGTACTTC
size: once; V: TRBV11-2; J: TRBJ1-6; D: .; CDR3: CASRKETGTNSPLHF; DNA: TGTGCCAGCAGGAAAGAGACGGGAACCAATTCACCCCTCCACTTT
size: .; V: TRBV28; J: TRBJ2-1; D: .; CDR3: CASSFKNEQFF; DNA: TGTGCCAGCAGTTTCAAAAATGAGCAGTTCTTC
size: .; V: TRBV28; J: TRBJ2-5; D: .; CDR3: CASSLLGLRLSETQYF; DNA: TGTGCCAGCAGTTTGCTAGGCCTGCGTTTATCCGAGACCCAGTACTTC
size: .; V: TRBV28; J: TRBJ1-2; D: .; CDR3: CASSLPIRVSAPLGYGYTF; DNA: TGTGCCAGCAGTTTGCCTATCAGGGTTTCGGCTCCATTAGGCTATGGCTACACCTTC
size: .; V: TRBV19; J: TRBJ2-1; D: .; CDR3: CASRGDEQFF; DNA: TGTGCCAGTAGGGGGGATGAGCAGTTCTTC
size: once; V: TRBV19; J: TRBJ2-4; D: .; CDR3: CASSTRASWDIQYF; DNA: TGTGCCAGTAGTACTAGGGCCTCATGGGACATTCAGTACTTC
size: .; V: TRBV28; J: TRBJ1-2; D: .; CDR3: CASTRREVGYGYTF; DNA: TGTGCCAGCACCCGGAGGGAGGTGGGCTATGGCTACACCTTC
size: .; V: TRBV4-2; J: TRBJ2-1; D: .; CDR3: CASSQARGGNEQFF; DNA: TGTGCCAGCAGCCAAGCCCGGGGCGGGAATGAGCAGTTCTTC
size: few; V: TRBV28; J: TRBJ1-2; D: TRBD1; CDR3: CASSLVTGQGYTF; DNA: TGTGCCAGCAGTTTGGTGACAGGGCAAGGCTACACCTTC
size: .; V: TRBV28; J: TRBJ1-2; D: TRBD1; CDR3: CASIQGGFYGYTF; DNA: TGTGCCAGCATCCAGGGGGGGTTTTATGGCTACACCTTC
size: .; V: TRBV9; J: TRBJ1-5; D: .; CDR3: CASSVAGGNQPQHF; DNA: TGTGCCAGCAGCGTAGCAGGGGGCAATCAGCCCCAGCATTTT
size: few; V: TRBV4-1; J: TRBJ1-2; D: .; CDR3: CASSQEGAGLSGYTF; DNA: TGCGCCAGCAGCCAAGAGGGGGCCGGGCTCAGCGGCTACACCTTC
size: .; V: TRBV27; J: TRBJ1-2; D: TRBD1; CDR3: CASSLYPSGTGVSARTF; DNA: TGTGCCAGCAGTTTGTACCCCTCCGGGACAGGGGTTTCTGCTCGCACCTTC
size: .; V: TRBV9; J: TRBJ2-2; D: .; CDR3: CASKPSGMGLLNTGELFF; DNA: TGTGCCAGCAAACCCTCGGGGATGGGGCTACTGAACACCGGGGAGCTGTTTTTT
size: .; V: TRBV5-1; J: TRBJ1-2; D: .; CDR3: CASSLASRGGYTF; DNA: TGCGCCAGCAGCTTGGCCTCGAGGGGCGGCTACACCTTC
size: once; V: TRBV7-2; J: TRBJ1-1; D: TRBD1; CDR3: CASSLGGDSRLF; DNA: TGTGCCAGCAGCTTAGGTGGGGACAGCCGCCTCTTT
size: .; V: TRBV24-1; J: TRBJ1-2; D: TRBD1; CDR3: CATSDPDRGGGYTF; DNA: TGTGCCACCAGTGACCCCGACAGGGGCGGGGGCTACACCTTC
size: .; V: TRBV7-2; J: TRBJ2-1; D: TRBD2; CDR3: CASSPPGLSYNEQFF; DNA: TGTGCCAGCAGCCCCCCGGGACTATCATACAATGAGCAGTTCTTC